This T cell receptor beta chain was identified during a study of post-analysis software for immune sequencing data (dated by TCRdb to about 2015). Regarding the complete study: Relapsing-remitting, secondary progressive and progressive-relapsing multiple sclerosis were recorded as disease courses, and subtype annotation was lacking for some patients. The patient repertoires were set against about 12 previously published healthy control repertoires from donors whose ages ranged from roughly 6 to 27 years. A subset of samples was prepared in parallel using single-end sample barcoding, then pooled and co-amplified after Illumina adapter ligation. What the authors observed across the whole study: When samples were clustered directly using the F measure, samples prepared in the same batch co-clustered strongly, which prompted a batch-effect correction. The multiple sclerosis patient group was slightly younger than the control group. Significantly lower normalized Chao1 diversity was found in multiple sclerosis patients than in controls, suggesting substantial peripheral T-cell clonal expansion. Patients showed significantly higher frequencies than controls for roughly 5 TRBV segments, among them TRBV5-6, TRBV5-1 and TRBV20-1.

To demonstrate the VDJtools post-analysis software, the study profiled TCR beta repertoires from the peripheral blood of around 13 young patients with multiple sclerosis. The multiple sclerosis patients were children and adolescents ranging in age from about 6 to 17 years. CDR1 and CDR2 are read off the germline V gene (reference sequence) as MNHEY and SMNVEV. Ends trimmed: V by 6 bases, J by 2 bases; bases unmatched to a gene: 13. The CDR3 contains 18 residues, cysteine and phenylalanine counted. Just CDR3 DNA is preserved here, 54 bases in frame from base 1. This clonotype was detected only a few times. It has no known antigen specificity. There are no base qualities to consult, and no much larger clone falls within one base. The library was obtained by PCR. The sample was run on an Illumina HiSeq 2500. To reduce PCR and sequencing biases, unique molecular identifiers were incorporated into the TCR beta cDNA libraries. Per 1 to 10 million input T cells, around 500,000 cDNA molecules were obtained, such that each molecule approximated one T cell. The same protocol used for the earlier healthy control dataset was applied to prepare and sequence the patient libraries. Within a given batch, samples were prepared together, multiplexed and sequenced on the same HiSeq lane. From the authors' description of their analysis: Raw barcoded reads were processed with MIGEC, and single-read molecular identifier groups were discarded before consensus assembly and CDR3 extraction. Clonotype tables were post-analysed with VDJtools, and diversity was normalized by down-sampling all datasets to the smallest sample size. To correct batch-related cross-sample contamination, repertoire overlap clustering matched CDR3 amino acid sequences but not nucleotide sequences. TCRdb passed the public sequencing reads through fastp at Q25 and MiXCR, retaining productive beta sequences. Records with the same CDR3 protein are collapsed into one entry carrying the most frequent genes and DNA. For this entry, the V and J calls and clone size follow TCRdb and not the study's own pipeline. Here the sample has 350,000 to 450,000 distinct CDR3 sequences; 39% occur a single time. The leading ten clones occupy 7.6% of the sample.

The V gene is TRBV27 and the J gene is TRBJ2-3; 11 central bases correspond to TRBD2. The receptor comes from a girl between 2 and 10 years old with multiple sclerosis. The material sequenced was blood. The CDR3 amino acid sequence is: CASSLLGLAGGITDTQYF. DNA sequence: TGTGCCAGCAGCCTTTTAGGGCTAGCGGGGGGAATCACAGATACGCAGTATTTT.